These 5 T cell receptor beta chains were sequenced from one sample in a study of OX40 agonist ivuxolimab in advanced cancers. Measured with immunoSEQ multiplex PCR; TCRdb has only the in-frame clones, and not every one. This repertoire shows tens of thousands of clones, approximately 86% found once; its top ten account for roughly 1.9%. This specimen consisted of CD4+ or CD8+ T cells sorted from blood, obtained in a trial of the OX40 agonist ivuxolimab. Receptor source: an adult with an advanced solid tumor such as melanoma, head and neck, liver or kidney cancer.

This clone was recorded once. V and J are TRBV30 and TRBJ2-4; D unclear. The germline V gene encodes CDR1 GTSNPN and CDR2 SVGIG (reference sequence). This CDR3 is built from 13 residues. V lost 0 bases, J lost 6 bases, and 9 bases lay in between. CDR3 residues: CAWSVLGRNIQYF. The CDR3 region has the DNA TGTGCCTGGAGTGTGCTCGGACGAAACATTCAGTACTTC.

The genes are TRBV5-4 and TRBJ2-7; D might be TRBD2 (5 bases). Trimming shortened V by 3 bases and J by 2 bases, and 18 bases separated the two germline ends. There are 16 residues in the CDR3. Germline loops: CDR1 SGHNT, CDR2 YYREEE (reference sequence). The CDR3 loop is CASSSWWRTRPYEQYF. For the CDR3, the DNA is TGTGCCAGCAGCTCTTGGTGGAGGACCAGGCCCTACGAGCAGTACTTC.

This chain connects TRBV19 to TRBJ1-1, with no clear D. The CDR3 loop spans 13 amino acids. Trimming took off 3 bases at V and 4 bases at J, with 9 bases between the two ends. Germline V CDR1 and CDR2: LNHDA, SQIVND (reference sequence). CDR3: CASSIGTRTEAFF. CDR3 DNA sequence: TGTGCCAGTAGTATTGGTACGCGCACTGAAGCTTTCTTT. The complete variable domain, with remaining parts taken from reference TRBV19 and TRBJ1-1, reads DGGITQSPKYLFRKEGQNVTLSCEQNLNHDAMYWYRQDPGQGLRLIYYSQIVNDFQKGDIAEGYSVSREKKESFPLTVTSAQKNPTAFYLCASSIGTRTEAFFGQGTRLTVV.

This chain connects TRBV7-9 to TRBJ2-7, with unresolved D. V gave up 0 bases and J gave up 5 bases, with 8 bases separating them. The CDR3 covers 13 residues. CDR1 SEHNR and CDR2 FQNEAQ come from the germline V gene (reference sequence). The CDR3 bases are TGTGCCAGCAGCTTAGCGCAAGGGAACGAGCAGTACTTC. Protein product: CASSLAQGNEQYF.

The chain links TRBV2 to TRBJ2-3, with 11 bases aligning to TRBD2. V dropped 6 bases and J dropped 5; count of bases not matched to a gene: 1. This CDR3 region has 13 residues. Germline assignment: CDR1 SNHLY and CDR2 FYNNEI. CDR3 DNA sequence: TGTGCCAGCAGCACTAGCGGGGGAGATACGCAGTATTTT. It specifies CASSTSGGDTQYF.